Listed below are T cell receptor beta chains from one sample, sequenced in a study of T cell responses to AZD1222 COVID-19 vaccine. Here immunoSEQ multiplex PCR was the method, and the copy in TCRdb shows in-frame clones only, minus some. The profile shows under 200,000 clones, roughly nine tenths of them singletons. The source was peripheral blood, collected on day 0 of AZD1222 vaccination. The receptor set was obtained from an adult in good health. Each CDR3 is given with its conserved first and last residue. A D gene is named only where the DNA matches it firmly. For some rows the clone size is stated as once, few or many, or as a class when expanded; others skip it.

>TRBV7-2|TRBJ1-2|NA|NA
TGTGCCAGCAGCGTTGGACACGTCTATGGCTACACCTTC
CASSVGHVYGYTF
>TRBV11-2|TRBJ2-2|NA|NA
TGTGCCAGCAGCCCCATGGCTTTCAGGGAGCTGTTTTTT
CASSPMAFRELFF
>TRBV6-5|TRBJ1-1|NA|NA
TGTGCCAGCAGTCCGACAGGTGGGGGCACTGAAGCTTTCTTT
CASSPTGGGTEAFF
>TRBV19|TRBJ1-1|TRBD1|NA
TGTGCCAGTAATAACCAGGGGGGGAACACTGAAGCTTTCTTT
CASNNQGGNTEAFF
>TRBV5-6|TRBJ1-2|NA|NA
TGTGCCAGCAGTCCTCAGGGTCCCGGGGGCTACACCTTC
CASSPQGPGGYTF
>TRBV28|TRBJ1-2|NA|NA
TGTGCCAGCAGTTTAGTGGTGCGGGGGTCTAACTATGGCTACACCTTC
CASSLVVRGSNYGYTF
>TRBV5-1|TRBJ1-1|NA|NA
TGCGCCAGCAGCGGCGGACAGCCGAACACTGAAGCTTTCTTT
CASSGGQPNTEAFF
>TRBV13|TRBJ1-2|TRBD1|NA
TGTGCCAGCAGCTTAGGACAGGGGTATGGCTACACCTTC
CASSLGQGYGYTF
>TRBV6-5|TRBJ1-2|TRBD1|once
TGTGCCAGCAGGCGGGACAGCTTGAACTATGGCTACACCTTC
CASRRDSLNYGYTF
>TRBV27|TRBJ2-5|TRBD1|once
TGTGCCAGCAGTCCACGGACAGGGGGCGCACGAGAGACCCAGTACTTC
CASSPRTGGARETQYF
>TRBV29-1|TRBJ2-7|NA|NA
TGCAGCGTTGGCGAGGGATCGGGGGCCCTTAGCGAGCAGTACTTC
CSVGEGSGALSEQYF
>TRBV28|TRBJ1-6|NA|NA
TGTGCCAGCAGCCCAAGCTCCTATAATTCACCCCTCCACTTT
CASSPSSYNSPLHF
>TRBV6-5|TRBJ2-3|TRBD2|NA
TGTGCCAGCGCGACTAGCGGGGAGCCTGTAGATACGCAGTATTTT
CASATSGEPVDTQYF
>TRBV6-5|TRBJ1-1|NA|NA
TGTGCCAGCAGTTCGACACCGGGGGCTAACACTGAAGCTTTCTTT
CASSSTPGANTEAFF
>TRBV6-6|TRBJ1-2|NA|NA
TGTGCCAGCAGTCCACAGGGAGGGTATGGCTACACCTTC
CASSPQGGYGYTF
>TRBV9|TRBJ1-3|NA|NA
TGTGCCAGCAGCGTAGCGGGGGCATCGGGAAACACCATATATTTT
CASSVAGASGNTIYF
>TRBV4-1|TRBJ2-1|TRBD2|NA
TGCGCCAGCAGCCAAGCTGATGCCACGGGGGGGTTGCGTGAGCAGTTCTTC
CASSQADATGGLREQFF
>TRBV7-3|TRBJ1-2|NA|few
TGTGCCAGCAGCTTAACCGGGTCAGCTAACTATGGCTACACCTTC
CASSLTGSANYGYTF
>TRBV19|TRBJ1-1|TRBD1|NA
TGTGCCAGTAGGGGGACAGGGTGGACTGAAGCTTTCTTT
CASRGTGWTEAFF
>TRBV6-5|TRBJ1-2|NA|NA
TGTGCCAGCAGTTACTCTAACACAGGGTCGCGGGGCTACACCTTC
CASSYSNTGSRGYTF
>TRBV5-1|TRBJ2-1|TRBD2|NA
TGCGCCAGCAGCCCTATCGCGACTAGCGGGGGCGGGGAGCAGTTCTTC
CASSPIATSGGGEQFF
>TRBV5-5|TRBJ1-1|NA|NA
TGTGCCAGCAGCCCTGCCCTGGCTCGCAACACTGAAGCTTTCTTT
CASSPALARNTEAFF
>TRBV3-1/TRBV3-2|TRBJ1-2|NA|once
TGTGCCAGCAGCCCCGGGGGCACGGGCTACACCTTC
CASSPGGTGYTF
>TRBV2|TRBJ2-7|NA|NA
TGTGCCAGCATTCGACCGCTTATCTCCTACGAGCAGTACTTC
CASIRPLISYEQYF
>TRBV6-1|TRBJ2-7|TRBD1|NA
TGTGCCAGCAGTGTAGGGGAGGACAGGGTGGGCTACGAGCAGTACTTC
CASSVGEDRVGYEQYF
>TRBV14|TRBJ1-2|NA|NA
TGTGCCAGCAGCCAAGGAGCCCTCTATGGCTACACCTTC
CASSQGALYGYTF
>TRBV7-3|TRBJ2-5|TRBD2|NA
TGTGCCAGCAGTCTAGCGGGGGGGCGTGAGACCCAGTACTTC
CASSLAGGRETQYF
>TRBV11-2|TRBJ2-3|TRBD1|NA
TGTGCCAGCAGCTTACCGACGGGACAGGAGACTCCGAATACGCAGTATTTT
CASSLPTGQETPNTQYF
>TRBV6-6|TRBJ1-5|NA|NA
TGTGCCAGCAGTTCCAGGGGTCGGCAGAATCAGCCCCAGCATTTT
CASSSRGRQNQPQHF
>TRBV3-1/TRBV3-2|TRBJ1-2|TRBD1|NA
TGTGCCAGCAGCCCAGAAAAAGGGGCAGGGGGCGCCGACGACTTAATGAATGGCTACACCTTC
CASSPEKGAGGADDLMNGYTF
>TRBV18|TRBJ1-4|TRBD1|once
TGTGCCAGCTCACCAGCAAGGGGGCGGCATGAAAAACTGTTTTTT
CASSPARGRHEKLFF
>TRBV7-2|TRBJ1-6|NA|NA
TGTGCCAGCACTCTCACCGGCACGAGGAGCTCCTATAATTCACCCCTCCACTTT
CASTLTGTRSSYNSPLHF
>TRBV6-5|TRBJ1-2|NA|NA
TGTGCCAGCAGTTTGCGGGGATCCTTTAACTATGGCTACACCTTC
CASSLRGSFNYGYTF
>TRBV13|TRBJ2-3|NA|few
TGTGCCAGCAGCTTATTGGATACGCAGTATTTT
CASSLLDTQYF
>TRBV27|TRBJ1-2|NA|NA
TGTGCCAGCAGTTTAGCGGGGCAGAGGTATGGCTACACCTTC
CASSLAGQRYGYTF
>TRBV5-1|TRBJ2-1|TRBD2|NA
TGCGCCAGCAGCTTGACTCGCGGGGGGGCCGGGGAGCAGTTCTTC
CASSLTRGGAGEQFF
>TRBV7-2|TRBJ2-3|TRBD2|NA
TGTGCCAGCAGCCTAGCGGGGGGGTACACAGATACGCAGTATTTT
CASSLAGGYTDTQYF
>TRBV3-1/TRBV3-2|TRBJ1-3|NA|NA
TGTGCCAGCAGCCAAGATCCCGGCGGGACTGGAAACACCATATATTTT
CASSQDPGGTGNTIYF
>TRBV2|TRBJ1-4|NA|NA
TGTGCCAGCAGTGGAGAAACAGGCGGCGCTAATGAAAAACTGTTTTTT
CASSGETGGANEKLFF